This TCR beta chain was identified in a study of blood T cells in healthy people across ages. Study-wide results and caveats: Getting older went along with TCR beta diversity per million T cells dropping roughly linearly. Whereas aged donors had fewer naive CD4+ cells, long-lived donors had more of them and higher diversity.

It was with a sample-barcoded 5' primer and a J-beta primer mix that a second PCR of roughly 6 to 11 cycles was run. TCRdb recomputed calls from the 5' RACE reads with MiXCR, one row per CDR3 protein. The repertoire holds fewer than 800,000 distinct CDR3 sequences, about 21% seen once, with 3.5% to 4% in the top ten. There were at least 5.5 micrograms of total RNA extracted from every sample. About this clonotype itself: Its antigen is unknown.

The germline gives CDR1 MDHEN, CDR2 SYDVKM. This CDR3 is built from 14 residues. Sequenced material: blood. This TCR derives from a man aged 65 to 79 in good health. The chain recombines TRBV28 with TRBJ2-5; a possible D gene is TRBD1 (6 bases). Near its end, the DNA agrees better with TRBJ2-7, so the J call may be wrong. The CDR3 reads CASSSTGLGYEQYF. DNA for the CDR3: TGTGCCAGCAGTTCTACAGGGTTAGGCTACGAGCAGTACTTC.